The sequence of this T cell receptor (beta chain) was determined in a study of Ad26.COV2.S vaccination and SARS-CoV-2 variants. Stated treatment: some 20 received Ad26.COV2.S at low or high dose, single or two shots; about 5 received placebo; per-sample allocation not given. At day 63 after the first vaccine or placebo injection, samples were drawn. TCRdb's copy holds only in-frame clones and misses some; the assay was immunoSEQ multiplex PCR. The table includes more than 300,000 clones, 70% to 90% detected once. Study-wide points: Those who received vaccine or placebo ended up with similar non-spike TCR breadth. Ad26.COV2.S recipients had broader spike-specific TCRs (P = 0.0014).

On this clone: Its target is unknown.

Sequenced material: peripheral blood, taken in a trial of Ad26.COV2.S vaccine versus placebo. The receptor comes from a person aged 18-65 years who received the Ad26.COV2.S COVID-19 vaccine or a placebo.

The CDR3 protein is CASSLGSFAGGISYEQYF. The DNA for the CDR3 is TGCGCCAGCAGCTTGGGCTCCTTCGCCGGAGGGATCTCCTACGAGCAGTACTTC. The V and J genes are TRBV5-1 and TRBJ2-7; D is perhaps TRBD2 (6 bases). The CDR3 runs 18 residues. The germline V gene has CDR1 SGHRS and CDR2 YFSETQ. V lost 0 bases, J lost 0 bases, and 19 bases lay in between.